One sample yielded the 17 T cell receptor beta chains listed below, sequenced in a study of glioma-infiltrating T cells after dendritic cell vaccination. Here immunoSEQ multiplex PCR was the method, and the copy in TCRdb shows in-frame clones only, minus some. The repertoire holds tens of thousands of clones, about nine tenths seen once, with 5.3% in the top ten. Specified time point: after dendritic cell vaccination, including at tumor progression/relapse. The sample here was blood, taken after dendritic cell vaccination. The receptors shown here come from a human donor with glioblastoma.

The chain combines TRBV28 with TRBJ1-2; no reliable D call. CDR3 length equals 11 residues. The V and J ends lost 6 bases and 5 bases respectively, with 7 bases between them. Germline loops: CDR1 MDHEN, CDR2 SYDVKM. CDR3 bases: TGTGCCAGCAGCATTTCATATGGCTACACCTTC. Encoded protein: CASSISYGYTF.

The chain links TRBV14 to TRBJ2-7; 8 bases line up with TRBD1. This CDR3 contains 16 residues. V gave up 0 bases and J gave up 5 bases; unmatched junction bases: 9. The germline gives CDR1 SGHDN, CDR2 FVKESK. CDR3 protein: CASSQDRRWTGNEQYF. The DNA of the CDR3 is TGTGCCAGCAGCCAAGATCGGCGCTGGACAGGGAACGAGCAGTACTTC.

The V call is TRBV28, the J call TRBJ1-5; D might be TRBD1 (5 bases). Trimming removed 6 bases at V and 2 bases at J, with 14 bases between. Germline CDR1 is MDHEN and CDR2 is SYDVKM. The CDR3 sequence is 15 residues long. For the CDR3, the DNA is TGTGCCAGCAGACACTCGGGGGGGGGCAATCAGCCCCAGCATTTT. This codes for CASRHSGGGNQPQHF.

The V and J genes are TRBV28 and TRBJ1-2; no reliable D call. This CDR3 spans 13 amino acids. Looked up from germline, CDR1 is MDHEN and CDR2 is SYDVKM. Trimming shortened V by 6 bases and J by 10 bases, and 18 bases separated the two germline ends. The CDR3 sequence is CASRIGLDDPYTF. In DNA form, the CDR3 reads TGTGCCAGCAGAATAGGACTCGACGACCCCTACACCTTC.

J is TRBJ1-2 and V is TRBV6-1; D not resolved. Trimming removed 2 bases from V and 5 bases from J, with 18 bases in between. Germline V gives CDR1 MNHNS, CDR2 SASEGT. The CDR3 is 16 residues long. CDR3 sequence reads: CASSETVSWTPYGYTF. For the CDR3, the DNA is TGTGCCAGCAGTGAAACGGTCTCTTGGACTCCGTATGGCTACACCTTC.

This chain uses TRBV9 with TRBJ1-5; TRBD1 might be the D (5 bases). Germline assignment: CDR1 SGDLS and CDR2 YYNGEE. The CDR3 has 14 residues. V was pared by 4 bases and J by 6 bases, with 14 bases between. The CDR3 DNA reads TGTGCCAGCAGCCTTCAGGGTTCAAGTCAGCCCCAGCATTTT. Its translation: CASSLQGSSQPQHF.

The chain links TRBV9 to TRBJ2-1; 7 bases fit TRBD2. J gave up 8 bases and V 3 bases, and 8 bases lay outside the gene matches. Germline CDR1 SGDLS, CDR2 YYNGEE. This CDR3 is 14 amino acids long. CDR3 in amino acids: CASSATGTTYEQFF. The CDR3 DNA follows: TGTGCCAGCAGCGCGACTGGGACTACTTATGAGCAGTTCTTC.

The genes are TRBV28 and TRBJ1-5; D ambiguous. V lost 3 bases, J lost 3 bases, and 9 bases lay in between. This CDR3 is 14 amino acids long. Germline loops: CDR1 MDHEN, CDR2 SYDVKM. The CDR3 region is CASSFPQVNQPQHF. Here the CDR3 DNA reads TGTGCCAGCAGTTTCCCGCAGGTCAATCAGCCCCAGCATTTT.

For the CDR3, the DNA is TGTGCCACCAGCAGAGTAGGGGTAGGTTACGAGCAGTACTTC. Protein sequence: CATSRVGVGYEQYF. The chain recombines TRBV15 with TRBJ2-7; D is perhaps TRBD1 (5 bases). Germline V gives CDR1 LNHNV, CDR2 YYDKDF (reference sequence). CDR3 size: 14 residues. V lost 1 base and J 4 bases, leaving 11 bases between the germline ends.

In this sample, this clone turned up a few times. This chain uses TRBV6-1 with TRBJ1-4; 7 positions match TRBD1. The germline V gene encodes CDR1 MNHNS and CDR2 SASEGT. The length of the CDR3 is 14 residues. With V trimmed by 6 bases and J by 0 bases, 1 base remained unmatched. The chain's CDR3 is CASRGTATNEKLFF. DNA for the CDR3: TGTGCCAGCAGGGGGACAGCAACTAATGAAAAACTGTTTTTT.

The chain employs TRBV15 and TRBJ1-6, with a tentative D call TRBD1 (6 bases). V dropped 0 bases and J dropped 7 bases, with 13 bases sitting between them. CDR1 and CDR2 (germline): LNHNV, YYDKDF (reference sequence). CDR3 length equals 16 residues. CDR3 protein: CATSREIGGRNSPLHF. CDR3 bases: TGTGCCACCAGCAGAGAGATAGGGGGTCGGAATTCACCCCTCCACTTT.

V usage is TRBV30 and J usage is TRBJ1-1; TRBD1 aligns across 7 bases. The CDR3 runs to 14 residues. J gave up 5 bases and V 2 bases, and 8 bases lay outside the gene matches. Germline-derived CDR1 and CDR2 are GTSNPN and SVGIG (reference sequence). The CDR3 region has the DNA TGTGCCTGGAGTCTTAAGGGGGCTAGTACTGAAGCTTTCTTT. Translated: CAWSLKGASTEAFF.

The V gene is TRBV28, the J gene TRBJ1-1, with no clear D. Germline values: CDR1 MDHEN, CDR2 SYDVKM. V lost 5 bases to trimming and J lost 6 bases, with 10 bases between them. This CDR3 comprises 12 residues. In nucleotides, the CDR3 is TGTGCCAGCAGTCTGCGTGTTTCTGAAGCTTTCTTT. This translates into CASSLRVSEAFF.

This chain uses TRBV11-2 with TRBJ2-3, with D possibly matching TRBD2 (5 bases). Germline-derived CDR1 and CDR2 are SGHAT and FQNNGV. This CDR3 has 15 amino acids. The ends were cut back, 5 bases at V and 3 bases at J, with 15 bases in the middle. The CDR3 loop is CASSRDASLTDTQYF. CDR3 in DNA: TGTGCCAGCAGCCGGGATGCTAGTTTGACAGATACGCAGTATTTT.

The rearrangement links TRBV27 to TRBJ2-1; 8 bases align to TRBD1. With 7 bases clipped from V and 0 bases from J, the junction kept 5 bases outside the gene matches. The CDR3 spans 15 residues. CDR1 and CDR2 from the germline V gene are MNHEY and SMNVEV (reference sequence). CDR3 in amino acids: CASTGQGGSYNEQFF. The CDR3 coding sequence is TGTGCCAGCACTGGACAGGGCGGCTCCTACAATGAGCAGTTCTTC.

This chain uses TRBV30 with TRBJ1-5, with 7 bases aligning to TRBD1. J lost 6 bases, V lost 4 bases, and 12 bases had no gene match. From germline, CDR1 is GTSNPN and CDR2 SVGIG (reference sequence). The CDR3 runs 15 residues. CDR3 loop: CAWTGGQTVSQPQHF. CDR3 DNA sequence: TGTGCCTGGACCGGGGGACAGACGGTCAGTCAGCCCCAGCATTTT.

V usage is TRBV28 and J usage is TRBJ2-4; 10 nucleotides agree with TRBD2. Germline CDR1 and CDR2: MDHEN and SYDVKM. This CDR3 is 18 amino acids long. V dropped 3 bases and J dropped 3; count of bases not matched to a gene: 11. In DNA, the CDR3 is TGTGCCAGCAGTTTCGGGGTCGGGGCTAGCGGGAGCAAAAACATTCAGTACTTC. Translating gives CASSFGVGASGSKNIQYF. Supplemented by reference TRBV28 and TRBJ2-4, the full variable domain reads DVKVTQSSRYLVKRTGEKVFLECVQDMDHENMFWYRQDPGLGLRLIYFSYDVKMKEKGDIPEGYSVSREKKERFSLILESASTNQTSMYLCASSFGVGASGSKNIQYFGAGTRLSVL.